The present TCR beta chain was sequenced within a study of blood T cell repertoires in COVID-19. Study background: Donors in the United States, Italy and Spain gave samples during acute or convalescent COVID-19.

Assay used: immunoSEQ multiplex PCR; TCRdb lists only in-frame clones, some missing. The sample shows some 200,000 clones, about 90% of them seen only once. J was trimmed by 4 bases and V by 1 base; bases with no gene match: 2. The CDR3 is made up of 14 amino acids. The germline V gene encodes CDR1 LGHNA and CDR2 YNFKEQ. What was sequenced was peripheral blood. The sequence derives from a man aged 35-49 years with active or convalescent COVID-19. J is TRBJ1-1 and V is TRBV4-2, with 8 bases matching TRBD1. In DNA form, the CDR3 reads TGTGCCAGCAGCCAAGGGACAGGGAGCACTGAAGCTTTCTTT. Protein sequence: CASSQGTGSTEAFF.